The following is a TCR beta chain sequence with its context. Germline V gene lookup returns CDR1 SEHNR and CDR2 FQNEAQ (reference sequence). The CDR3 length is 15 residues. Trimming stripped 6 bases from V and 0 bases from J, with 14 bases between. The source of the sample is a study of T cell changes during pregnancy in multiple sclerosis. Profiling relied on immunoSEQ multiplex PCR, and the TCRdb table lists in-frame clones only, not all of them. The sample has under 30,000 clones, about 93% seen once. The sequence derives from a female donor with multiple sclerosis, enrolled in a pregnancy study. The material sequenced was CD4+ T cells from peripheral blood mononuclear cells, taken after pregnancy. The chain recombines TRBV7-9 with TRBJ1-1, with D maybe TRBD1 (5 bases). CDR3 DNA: TGTGCCAGCAGACCACGAGGAGGGGTGAACACTGAAGCTTTCTTT. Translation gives CASRPRGGVNTEAFF. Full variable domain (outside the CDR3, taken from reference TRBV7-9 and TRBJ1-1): DTGVSQNPRHKITKRGQNVTFRCDPISEHNRLYWYRQTLGQGPEFLTYFQNEAQLEKSRLLSDRFSAERPKGSFSTLEIQRTEQGDSAMYLCASRPRGGVNTEAFFGQGTRLTVV.